The clone carrying this T cell receptor beta chain showed up just once. The junction shows a germline mismatch at one end, possibly a read error. The CDR3 runs 15 residues. The V gene's germline CDR1 is LNHNV and CDR2 YYDKDF (reference sequence). From 450 to 550 ng total RNA, TCR beta cDNA was generated with a primer in the constant region. Three nested multiplex PCR rounds, a slightly modified ARM-PCR, produced the libraries for TCR beta. The first two PCR rounds, around 11 cycles each, used TRBV1-TRBV30 forward primers and a C-beta reverse primer. TCRdb recomputed calls from the multiplex PCR reads with MiXCR, one row per CDR3 protein. The table shows some 190,000 distinct CDR3 sequences, with 85% occurring only once. Both RNA and DNA were isolated together from approximately 22-30 mg of bulk tissue that had not been sorted. This record belongs to a study of tumor-infiltrating lymphocytes in primary liver carcinoma.

The chain joins TRBV15 to TRBJ1-6; TRBD1 aligns across 9 bases. The material sequenced was tumor tissue from primary liver carcinoma. This sequence originates from a man in his forties or fifties with primary liver carcinoma and hepatitis B virus infection. The CDR3 protein is CATSSYTGGHSSLHF. The CDR3 nucleotides are TGTGCCACCAGTAGTTACACAGGGGGCCATTCATCCCTCCACTTT.